This TCR beta chain was sequenced during a study of fetal regulatory T cell absence and autoimmunity. Points on this clone: The antigen remains unidentified.

Study findings and constraints: Some top pancreas TCR clones were over 90-fold enriched versus cord blood. Cord blood and pancreas showed broadly similar TRB gene family usage.

CDR3 length: 16 amino acids. V dropped 2 bases and J dropped 2 bases, with 16 bases sitting between them. The germline CDR1 and CDR2 sequences are SGHAT and FQNNGV. The survey-level immunoSEQ assay was used. TCRdb's table, derived via immunoSEQ multiplex PCR, lists solely in-frame clones and lacks some. The table has some 50,000 clones, about 79% seen once. Sequencing was performed on cord blood. The V call is TRBV11-2, the J call TRBJ2-7, with D tentatively TRBD1 or TRBD2 (5 bases each). This clonotype was obtained from a newborn boy with IPEX syndrome. The CDR3 region has the DNA TGTGCCAGCAGCTTAAGGCCTTGGGGGAAAACCTACGAGCAGTACTTC. It translates to CASSLRPWGKTYEQYF.